The 26 T cell receptor beta chains given below trace back to one sample, sequenced in a study of blood T cell repertoires in COVID-19. The assay was immunoSEQ multiplex PCR, and TCRdb's table has in-frame clones only and misses some. The profile shows hundreds of thousands of clones, roughly four fifths of them singletons. Sequencing was carried out using peripheral blood. Receptors were obtained from a woman of 80 years or more with acute or convalescent COVID-19.

About this clone: The same CDR3 is also encoded by other DNA sequences in this sample. The chain is built from TRBV28 and TRBJ2-3; 8 bases line up with TRBD1. CDR1 and CDR2 (germline): MDHEN, SYDVKM. Trimming cost V 6 bases and J 3 bases; bases outside gene matches: 2. The CDR3 covers 13 residues. CDR3 residues: CASRTGGTDTQYF. In DNA, the CDR3 is TGTGCCAGCAGAACAGGGGGGACAGATACGCAGTATTTT.

The chain combines TRBV19 with TRBJ1-6, with TRBD1 matching over 8 bases. Germline V gene sequence: CDR1 LNHDA, CDR2 SQIVND (reference sequence). CDR3 length: 15 amino acids. J was trimmed by 7 bases and V by 6 bases; bases with no gene match: 8. The CDR3 protein is CASSTSDRVNSPLHF. In DNA, the CDR3 is TGTGCCAGTAGCACCTCGGACAGGGTAAATTCACCCCTCCACTTT.

The table lists this clone with a count of one. The rearrangement uses TRBV9 and TRBJ1-6; 7 bases are shared with TRBD1. This CDR3 contains 16 residues. CDR1 and CDR2 from the germline V gene are SGDLS and YYNGEE. V lost 0 bases to trimming and J lost 7 bases; unmatched junction nucleotides: 7. The CDR3 coding sequence is TGTGCCAGCAGCGTAGGGGACTCACAGGGGAATTCACCCCTCCACTTT. Translated, it gives CASSVGDSQGNSPLHF.

The chain couples TRBV7-9 to TRBJ1-2; maybe TRBD1 (5 bases). The CDR3 has 15 amino acids. Trimming pared 6 bases from V and 0 bases from J, leaving 14 bases between. Looked up from germline, CDR1 is SEHNR and CDR2 is FQNEAQ (reference sequence). The CDR3 nucleotides are TGTGCCAGCAGTTTACCGGGGGGGACTAACTATGGCTACACCTTC. This sequence encodes CASSLPGGTNYGYTF.

Note on this clone: One end of the junction fails to match germline, which may point to a read error. The rearrangement links TRBV2 to TRBJ1-2, with 7 bases aligning to TRBD1. CDR1 is SNHLY, CDR2 FYNNEI, per germline. CDR3 length: 11 residues. CDR3: CASSEVQGSAF. CDR3 nucleotides: TGTGCCAGCAGTGAAGTACAGGGGTCCGCCTTC.

The V call is TRBV4-1, the J call TRBJ2-5, with TRBD2 matching over 13 bases. CDR1 is MGHRA and CDR2 is YSYEKL in the germline V gene. V gave up 3 bases and J gave up 5 bases; unmatched junction bases: 6. The length of the CDR3 is 16 residues. In nucleotides, the CDR3 is TGCGCCAGCAGCCAGCAACTAGCGGGGGGGCTGGAGACCCAGTACTTC. Translated: CASSQQLAGGLETQYF.

V is TRBV5-1 and J is TRBJ1-2, with 11 bases that match TRBD1. Germline trimming cut 0 bases from V and 7 bases from J; bases unmatched to any gene: 5. The CDR3 consists of 15 residues. CDR1 SGHRS and CDR2 YFSETQ come from the germline V gene. The CDR3 nucleotides are TGCGCCAGCAGCTTGGGGACAGGGGGCGTTTCTGGCTACACCTTC. This codes for CASSLGTGGVSGYTF.

The V and J genes are TRBV6-7 and TRBJ2-1; D is undetermined. TRBV6-7 is assigned to the ORF class and has an uncertain function. V was pared by 7 bases and J by 7 bases, with 5 bases between. The CDR3 sequence is 10 residues long. The CDR3 DNA is TGTGCCAGCACCATGAATGAGCAGTTCTTC. Translating it yields CASTMNEQFF.

This sequence joins TRBV27 and TRBJ2-7, with D perhaps matching TRBD2 (5 bases). There are 13 residues in the CDR3. Trimming left V 7 bases short and J 9 bases short, with 19 bases between. Germline CDR1 and CDR2: MNHEY and SMNVEV (reference sequence). DNA for the CDR3: TGTGCCAGCACCTGGGGTCGGGGAACGGTGCAGTACTTC. Its translation: CASTWGRGTVQYF.

This clone was detected a few times. The chain has TRBV4-1 and TRBJ2-1; D ambiguous. The CDR3 consists of 13 residues. Germline V gene sequence: CDR1 MGHRA, CDR2 YSYEKL. V was cut by 1 base and J by 10 bases, with 11 bases left in between. The CDR3 region has the DNA TGCGCCAGCAGCCAAGCCCGCGAACAGGAGCAGTTCTTC. Translated: CASSQAREQEQFF.

The J gene is TRBJ2-3, the V gene TRBV11-2, with 9 positions matching TRBD1. V was clipped by 5 bases and J by 5 bases; unmatched bases: 5. From germline, CDR1 is SGHAT and CDR2 FQNNGV. The CDR3 has 14 residues. The CDR3 bases are TGTGCCAGCAGCATCGGGACAGGGAAAGATACGCAGTATTTT. Its protein product is CASSIGTGKDTQYF.

The V gene is TRBV19, the J gene TRBJ2-3; 9 bases line up with TRBD1. The CDR3 is made up of 16 amino acids. V was clipped by 4 bases and J by 2 bases; unmatched bases: 7. The V gene's germline CDR1 is LNHDA and CDR2 SQIVND (reference sequence). The CDR3 sequence is CASSSRQGGTTDTQYF. The CDR3 DNA sequence: TGTGCCAGTAGTAGTCGACAGGGGGGGACCACAGATACGCAGTATTTT. The entire variable domain, with the rest obtained from reference TRBV19 and TRBJ2-3, is as follows: DGGITQSPKYLFRKEGQNVTLSCEQNLNHDAMYWYRQDPGQGLRLIYYSQIVNDFQKGDIAEGYSVSREKKESFPLTVTSAQKNPTAFYLCASSSRQGGTTDTQYFGPGTRLTVL.

This clone turned up a few times. The rearrangement joins TRBV10-3 to TRBJ2-7, with 7 bases identical to TRBD1. CDR1 and CDR2 (germline): ENHRY, SYGVKD. CDR3 length: 14 amino acids. With V trimmed by 6 bases and J by 0 bases, 5 bases remained unmatched. The CDR3 region has the DNA TGTGCCATCAGAACGACAGGGAGCTCCTACGAGCAGTACTTC. Translated: CAIRTTGSSYEQYF.

This clone was counted between two and nine times. The V and J genes are TRBV5-1 and TRBJ2-3, with a tentative D call TRBD1 (6 bases). CDR1 is SGHRS, CDR2 YFSETQ, per germline. V was pared by 1 base and J by 4 bases, with 16 bases between. This CDR3 contains 16 residues. The CDR3 bases are TGCGCCAGCAGCTTGAGTCCAGGGGCTGGCCCAGATACGCAGTATTTT. It codes for CASSLSPGAGPDTQYF.

The chain employs TRBV2 and TRBJ2-7; a possible D gene is TRBD2 (6 bases). Looked up from germline, CDR1 is SNHLY and CDR2 is FYNNEI. The CDR3 sequence is 15 residues long. V was pared by 2 bases and J by 4 bases, with 15 bases between. The chain's CDR3 is CASSEIGGVRYEQYF. In DNA form, the CDR3 reads TGTGCCAGCAGTGAAATTGGAGGGGTGCGGTACGAGCAGTACTTC. Together with reference TRBV2 and TRBJ2-7, the CDR3 gives the full variable domain: EPEVTQTPSHQVTQMGQEVILRCVPISNHLYFYWYRQILGQKVEFLVSFYNNEISEKSEIFDDQFSVERPDGSNFTLKIRSTKLEDSAMYFCASSEIGGVRYEQYFGPGTRLTVT.

The rearrangement uses TRBV7-2 and TRBJ2-7, with 9 bases identical to TRBD2. CDR1 and CDR2 (germline): SGHTA, FQGNSA. V was pared by 1 base and J by 3 bases, with 4 bases of the junction left unmatched. This CDR3 is built from 15 residues. The CDR3 loop reads CASSLGAGGYYEQYF. The CDR3 DNA sequence: TGTGCCAGCAGCTTAGGAGCGGGGGGCTACTACGAGCAGTACTTC.

This clone was observed a handful of times. The V call is TRBV11-1, the J call TRBJ1-2; 8 bases match TRBD1. The CDR3 covers 11 residues. Unmatched junction bases numbered 0, after V lost 8 bases and J lost 4 bases. Germline assignment: CDR1 SGHAT and CDR2 FQDESV (reference sequence). The CDR3 DNA sequence: TGTGCCAGCGGACAGGGCTATGGCTACACCTTC. Protein: CASGQGYGYTF.

The chain has TRBV27 and TRBJ2-6, with a tentative D call TRBD2 (6 bases). Germline values: CDR1 MNHEY, CDR2 SMNVEV (reference sequence). The V end lost 5 bases, the J end lost 4 bases, and 12 bases lay between the germline ends. The CDR3 consists of 15 residues. Written as DNA, the CDR3 is TGTGCCAGCAGTATGGAGGGGTGGGGGGCCAACGTCCTGACTTTC. Amino acid sequence: CASSMEGWGANVLTF.

The V and J genes are TRBV11-1 and TRBJ2-7; 8 nucleotides line up with TRBD2. V dropped 0 bases and J dropped 3; count of bases not matched to a gene: 7. Germline V CDR1 and CDR2: SGHAT, FQDESV (reference sequence). This CDR3 contains 16 residues. CDR3 nucleotide sequence: TGTGCCAGCAGCTTAGCGTTAGCGGGGTACAACTACGAGCAGTACTTC. It specifies CASSLALAGYNYEQYF.

The V and J genes are TRBV25-1 and TRBJ2-1; 11 nucleotides agree with TRBD1. V lost 4 bases, J lost 5 bases, and 4 bases stayed unmatched. Germline V gives CDR1 MGHDK, CDR2 SYGVNS. The CDR3 totals 15 residues. The CDR3 DNA sequence: TGTGCCAGCAGTGTTCCGGGACAGGGGGACAATGAGCAGTTCTTC. Translating it yields CASSVPGQGDNEQFF.

V usage is TRBV29-1 and J usage is TRBJ1-1, with 7 nucleotides matching TRBD1. V lost 7 bases, J lost 1 base, and 3 bases stayed unmatched. Germline loops: CDR1 SQVTM, CDR2 ANQGSEA. The CDR3 loop spans 12 amino acids. The CDR3 reads CSGQGWNTEAFF. The CDR3 DNA reads TGCAGCGGACAGGGATGGAACACTGAAGCTTTCTTT.

J is TRBJ1-2 and V is TRBV10-3; 8 nucleotides agree with TRBD1. The V and J ends lost 2 bases and 4 bases, in that order; junction bases with no gene match: 3. The CDR3 contains 14 residues. Germline V lookup: CDR1 ENHRY, CDR2 SYGVKD. The CDR3 protein is CAISEPGGGYGYTF. Here the CDR3 DNA reads TGTGCCATCAGTGAGCCAGGGGGCGGCTATGGCTACACCTTC.

This chain links TRBV2 with TRBJ1-2; weak D call: TRBD1 (6 bases). This CDR3 comprises 13 residues. The V end was cut by 7 bases, the J end by 8 bases, with 17 bases between. Per the germline V gene, CDR1 is SNHLY and CDR2 is FYNNEI. For the CDR3, the DNA is TGTGCCAGCACCCCTTCACAGGGCGGGGGCTACACCTTC. It is translated as CASTPSQGGGYTF.

The rearrangement joins TRBV5-1 to TRBJ1-1, with 8 positions matching TRBD1. The germline V gene has CDR1 SGHRS and CDR2 YFSETQ. This CDR3 spans 14 amino acids. V shed 3 bases, J shed 5 bases, and the junction held 6 bases outside the gene matches. Written as DNA, the CDR3 is TGCGCCAGCAGCTCTGGACAGGGATGGACTGAAGCTTTCTTT. Translating it yields CASSSGQGWTEAFF.

The chain links TRBV19 to TRBJ1-2; possible D gene TRBD1, 6 bases. Trimming took off 3 bases at V and 4 bases at J, with 15 bases between the two ends. CDR3 length: 15 amino acids. Looked up from germline, CDR1 is LNHDA and CDR2 is SQIVND (reference sequence). The CDR3 DNA sequence: TGTGCCAGTAGTATCCCCCGTACAGGGTTCTATGGCTACACCTTC. This translates into CASSIPRTGFYGYTF.

This clone occurred once. The DNA is omitted, as the CDR3 cannot be located on it reliably, and the CDR3 follows TCRdb's listing. The V call is TRBV28, the J call TRBJ1-2; TRBD1, the table's D call, lacks a check against the DNA. Counting both end residues, the CDR3 totals 14 amino acids. CDR1 and CDR2 (germline): MDHEN, SYDVKM. Here the CDR3 reads CASSFLAGGYGYTF.